The present entry profiles one TCR beta chain with its context. Its antigen is not identified. This sample stems from a study of vaccination effects on CD4 cells after COVID-19. In the ViraFEST assay, antigen-specific CD4+ clonotypes were identified by expansion after peptide-pool stimulation. Culture lasted 10 days before CD4+ T cell isolation. Two-dose BNT162b2 or mRNA-1273 vaccination was given to participants. This CDR3 is 11 amino acids long. Germline CDR1 is LNHDA and CDR2 is SQIVND (reference sequence). Measured with immunoSEQ multiplex PCR; TCRdb has only the in-frame clones, and not every one. The repertoire includes 24,000 or so clones, 69% of them detected once, and 8.2% sits in the top ten.

V and J are TRBV19 and TRBJ2-4, with a tentative D call TRBD2 (5 bases). The receptor was derived from a human donor who received a COVID-19 vaccine. The input for sequencing was CD4+ T cells from PBMCs cultured with SARS-CoV-2 spike peptides, taken after COVID-19 vaccination. CDR3 DNA sequence: TGTGCGACCGGGGTTGGAAACATTCAGTACTTC. Encoded protein: CATGVGNIQYF.